The entry that follows covers one TCR beta chain sequence. In this sample, this clonotype turned up a few times. The clone's antigen remains unknown. No base qualities exist here, and no much larger clone lies one base off it. V is pruned by 4 bases and J by 5 bases, leaving 12 bases of the junction without a gene match. The cysteine opens and the phenylalanine closes a CDR3 of 16 amino acids. Only CDR3 DNA is held: 48 bases, read in frame from base 1. The data were taken from a study of response to subunit inactivated influenza vaccine (dated by TCRdb to about 2018). Looking at the study overall: The study used deep quantitative T cell receptor repertoire profiling to track responses to a trivalent subunit inactivated influenza vaccine. Summary of the overall study and its limitations: According to the authors, only a limited number of new T cells may be recruited by each seasonal influenza vaccination.

The receptor library was made with RT-PCR. This sample was sequenced with an Illumina HiSeq 2500. TCRdb reworked the public reads: Q25 trimming with fastp, MiXCR clone assembly, productive beta chains retained. Identical CDR3 proteins give one entry, which carries the most common genes and DNA. In this sample the table shows over 750,000 distinct CDR3 sequences, 21% of which occur a single time. The ten largest clones add up to roughly 10% of the sample. This clonotype was sampled from a man aged 45-60 years who received an inactivated influenza vaccine. Donor details come from another sample of the same person, matched by shared clones. Sequencing used PBMCs from blood, obtained approximately 5 days after vaccination. The chain couples TRBV12-3 or TRBV12-4 to TRBJ2-5; 8 of the junction bases match TRBD1. The CDR3: CASSSNFDRGIETQYF. The DNA sequence is as follows: TGTGCCAGCAGTTCGAACTTCGACAGGGGCATCGAGACCCAGTACTTC.